This T cell receptor (beta chain) came from a study of cytomegalovirus exposure and HLA in healthy donors. Study results and caveats: Cytomegalovirus status, reportedly, was diagnosed with high specificity and sensitivity by the classifier. Later, an analysis showed that TCR beta chains associated with HLA were more clonally expanded than others that were equally common. An Asian-associated ancestry cluster reportedly showed fewer N-insertions than the approximately 600-donor mean in a later analysis.

CDR1 and CDR2 (germline): LNHNV, YYDKDF (reference sequence). Trimming removed 5 bases at V and 4 bases at J, with 20 bases between. The CDR3 has 16 amino acids. To note about this clone: What it binds is unknown.

PCR was performed using 60 Vbeta and 13 Jbeta primers. Data came from immunoSEQ multiplex PCR; TCRdb stores just in-frame clones and leaves some out. Of more than 95,000 clones listed, 75% to 80% are singletons. The chain carries TRBV15 and TRBJ1-1; possibly TRBD1 for D (5 bases). Input material: PBMCs. The source of this sequence is a man aged 40-55 years in good health and CMV-seronegative. As DNA, the CDR3 is TGTGCCACCAGCGGGGGGGAGTTTCGGGGATCCACTGAAGCTTTCTTT. Protein sequence: CATSGGEFRGSTEAFF.